Following are 13 T cell receptor beta chains from one sample sequenced in a study of PD-L1 blockade in urothelial cancer (TCRdb year 2017). Library preparation employed the immunoSEQ multiplex PCR assay. TCRdb took this table from immuneACCESS and kept in-frame rearrangements with V and J called. Such tables lack part of the clones; where checked against another copy, unresolved V genes explain under half of the gap, and the rest is unexplained. The table for this sample lists 45,000 to 55,000 clones; roughly 86% of them were counted only once. Of the sample, roughly a tenth is held by the ten largest clones. Interpreted using the paper, the time point label stands for: peripheral blood 6 weeks after treatment start. The sample was PBMCs, taken around atezolizumab (anti-PD-L1) treatment. These receptors were obtained from a man aged 55 to 70 with urothelial cancer.

The chain recombines TRBV5-1 with TRBJ2-6; 8 nucleotides align to TRBD1. The CDR3 is 16 residues long. The V and J ends lost 0 bases and 3 bases, in that order; junction bases with no gene match: 2. CDR1 is SGHRS, CDR2 YFSETQ, per germline. CDR3 DNA sequence: TGCGCCAGCAGCTTGGGACAGGGGTATGGGGCCAACGTCCTGACTTTC. This encodes CASSLGQGYGANVLTF.

The V call is TRBV27, the J call TRBJ2-7; D uncertain. CDR1 MNHEY and CDR2 SMNVEV come from the germline V gene (reference sequence). The V end lost 8 bases, the J end lost 4 bases, and 18 bases lay between the germline ends. The CDR3 loop spans 14 amino acids. The chain's CDR3 is CASSLFGGPYEQYF. In DNA, the CDR3 is TGTGCCAGCTCCCTCTTTGGCGGTCCATACGAGCAGTACTTC.

The rearrangement uses TRBV10-1 and TRBJ1-1, with D perhaps TRBD1 (6 bases). CDR1 is WNHNN, CDR2 SYGVQD, per germline (reference sequence). CDR3 length: 15 residues. V was clipped by 2 bases and J by 7 bases, with 17 bases between them. The CDR3 sequence is CASSETKQGPSEAFF. CDR3 sequence (DNA): TGCGCCAGCAGTGAGACTAAACAGGGACCCAGTGAAGCTTTCTTT.

This clone showed up just once. The V and J genes are TRBV6-1 and TRBJ2-7; perhaps TRBD2 as D (5 bases). V was cut by 4 bases and J by 4 bases, with 5 bases left in between. The germline gives CDR1 MNHNS, CDR2 SASEGT. This CDR3 comprises 11 residues. The CDR3 sequence is CASSGGYEQYF. In DNA form, the CDR3 reads TGTGCCAGCAGTGGAGGGTACGAGCAGTACTTC.

The chain links TRBV15 to TRBJ2-3, with TRBD2 as a possible D gene (5 bases). CDR3 length equals 15 residues. V lost 8 bases, J lost 3 bases, and 18 bases lay in between. CDR1 and CDR2 (germline): LNHNV, YYDKDF (reference sequence). CDR3: CATRPRRTGTDTQYF. CDR3 bases: TGTGCCACCCGCCCGAGGAGGACGGGGACAGATACGCAGTATTTT.

The CDR3 nucleotides read TGTGCCAGCAGTCGACCCGGCGGGGGGGCAGATACGCAGTATTTT. It encodes CASSRPGGGADTQYF. The chain has TRBV6-6 and TRBJ2-3, with TRBD2 matching 9 bases. The CDR3 is 15 residues long. The trim removed 5 bases at V and 4 bases at J, leaving 7 bases unmatched. Germline CDR1 MNHNY, CDR2 SVGAGI (reference sequence).

The chain couples TRBV7-9 to TRBJ2-3; TRBD2 agrees at 7 bases. The germline V gene encodes CDR1 SEHNR and CDR2 FQNEAQ (reference sequence). J gave up 0 bases and V 4 bases, and 4 bases lay outside the gene matches. This CDR3 spans 15 amino acids. The CDR3 DNA is TGTGCCAGCAGCTCGGGGGGACTCAGCACAGATACGCAGTATTTT. Amino acids: CASSSGGLSTDTQYF.

The chain uses TRBV19 and TRBJ2-7; a weak D match, TRBD1 (6 bases). Per the germline V gene, CDR1 is LNHDA and CDR2 is SQIVND (reference sequence). Trimming pared 5 bases from V and 4 bases from J, leaving 9 bases between. CDR3 length equals 12 residues. CDR3 coding DNA: TGTGCCAGTAGTGATACAGGGTACGAGCAGTACTTC. This codes for CASSDTGYEQYF.

This clone came up a few times. V is TRBV7-9 and J is TRBJ1-1; tentatively, D is TRBD1 (5 bases). The V and J ends lost 8 bases and 6 bases respectively, with 22 bases between them. The CDR3 is 15 residues long. The V gene's germline CDR1 is SEHNR and CDR2 FQNEAQ (reference sequence). The CDR3 coding sequence is TGTGCCAGCGGTCCCTTAGACGGTCCCAGGGCTGAAGCTTTCTTT. This translates into CASGPLDGPRAEAFF.

V gene TRBV6-5 combines with J gene TRBJ1-6, with unresolved D. The CDR3 sequence is 15 residues long. The V and J ends lost 5 bases and 6 bases respectively, with 14 bases between them. The germline V gene encodes CDR1 MNHEY and CDR2 SVGAGI. CDR3 region: CASSAPRGTNSPLHF. For the CDR3, the DNA is TGTGCCAGCAGTGCGCCCCGGGGTACTAATTCACCCCTCCACTTT.

The genes are TRBV10-3 and TRBJ1-1; 8 positions agree with TRBD1. J gave up 4 bases and V 2 bases, and 6 bases lay outside the gene matches. CDR3 length: 15 amino acids. Germline-derived CDR1 and CDR2 are ENHRY and SYGVKD. The CDR3 coding sequence is TGTGCCATCAGTGAGCCGGGACAGGAGGGCACTGAAGCTTTCTTT. Translating gives CAISEPGQEGTEAFF.

This chain links TRBV5-4 with TRBJ1-6; D call uncertain. The germline gives CDR1 SGHNT, CDR2 YYREEE (reference sequence). Trimming took off 3 bases at V and 7 bases at J, with 11 bases between the two ends. The length of the CDR3 is 14 residues. The CDR3 bases are TGTGCCAGCAGCTCGAGGGCCATAAATTCACCCCTCCACTTT. As protein: CASSSRAINSPLHF.

This clone was observed a few times. The chain uses TRBV7-8 and TRBJ1-6; a possible D gene is TRBD1 (5 bases). Germline V gene sequence: CDR1 SGHVS, CDR2 FQNEAQ. V dropped 5 bases and J dropped 5 bases, with 13 bases sitting between them. The CDR3 sequence is 15 residues long. The CDR3 nucleotides read TGTGCCAGCAGCAGCCGGACAAACAATAATTCACCCCTCCACTTT. Its translation: CASSSRTNNNSPLHF.